This record covers a single T cell receptor (beta chain). This record belongs to a study of regulatory T cells in long-lasting Graves disease. Across the study: Graves' disease counted as persistent after over 5 years of antithyroid drugs with positive TSH receptor antibodies.

The time point was: persistent/refractory GD, antithyroid drugs over 5 years with positive TRAb. Extracted PBMC RNA gave rise to the TCR library. As a group, patients came from one endocrinology department in Xi'an, China. The TCR beta library used iRepertoire HTBI primers with Arm-PCR amplification of CDR3. Each CDR3 protein gets one entry after TCRdb re-called the multiplex PCR reads with MiXCR. Of approximately 400,000 distinct CDR3 sequences in the sample, approximately 25% are singletons; the top ten hold approximately 30%. The TCR comes from a woman between 40 and 55 years old with Graves disease. The sequenced sample was peripheral blood mononuclear cells (PBMCs), obtained when the disease was refractory, from a patient treated with antithyroid drugs.

CDR3 loop: CASSLGGLLAKNIQYF. The CDR3 nucleotides read TGCGCCAGCAGCTTAGGGGGGTTACTAGCCAAAAACATTCAGTACTTC. The chain has TRBV5-1 and TRBJ2-4; D possibly uses TRBD1 or TRBD2 (6 bases each). The V end lost 2 bases, the J end lost 0 bases, and 12 bases lay between the germline ends. The CDR3 extends over 16 amino acids. Germline CDR1 reads SGHRS; CDR2 reads YFSETQ.